The 12 T cell receptor beta chains below were found in one sample sequenced in a study of PD-1 blockade in classical Hodgkin lymphoma. The protocol was immunoSEQ multiplex PCR, while the TCRdb copy is restricted to in-frame clones and leaves out a portion. The data hold 20,000 to 25,000 clones, with roughly 80% observed a single time. Patients all relapsed after autologous stem cell transplantation, and there was variation in brentuximab vedotin exposure. Sequences were derived from peripheral blood mononuclear cells (PBMCs), sampled before the second cycle of nivolumab. The receptor source for this set is a human donor with classical Hodgkin lymphoma.

The V and J genes are TRBV19 and TRBJ2-7, with 9 bases lining up with TRBD1. Germline CDR1 LNHDA, CDR2 SQIVND (reference sequence). The CDR3 has 15 amino acids. The junction had 5 bases not matched to a gene; V was cut back by 4 bases and J by 1 base. CDR3 loop: CASSRGQGMSYEQYF. CDR3 nucleotides: TGTGCCAGTAGTAGGGGACAGGGTATGTCCTACGAGCAGTACTTC.

The CDR3 DNA is TGTGCCAGCAGTCCCGGACTAGCGGGAGTGGATACGCAGTATTTT. This encodes CASSPGLAGVDTQYF. The V and J genes are TRBV27 and TRBJ2-3, with 13 bases that match TRBD2. V shed 5 bases and J 6 bases; nucleotides not matched to a gene: 5. This CDR3 spans 15 amino acids. From germline, CDR1 is MNHEY and CDR2 SMNVEV (reference sequence).

The chain uses TRBV27 and TRBJ1-4; D is unresolved. The CDR3 spans 15 residues. CDR1 is MNHEY and CDR2 is SMNVEV in the germline V gene (reference sequence). V lost 5 bases to trimming and J lost 0 bases, with 10 bases between them. The DNA of the CDR3 is TGTGCCAGCAGTCCTACAGCCGCAACTAATGAAAAACTGTTTTTT. Encoded protein: CASSPTAATNEKLFF.

V and J are TRBV9 and TRBJ2-7; D possibly uses TRBD1 or TRBD2 (5 bases each). Trimming removed 3 bases from V and 2 bases from J, with 12 bases in between. Germline lookup yields CDR1 SGDLS and CDR2 YYNGEE. The CDR3 has 14 residues. The CDR3 DNA reads TGTGCCAGCAGCGCTTCAGGGACCCCCTACGAGCAGTACTTC. Its translation: CASSASGTPYEQYF.

J is TRBJ2-7 and V is TRBV29-1, with 7 bases aligning to TRBD2. Germline-derived CDR1 and CDR2 are SQVTM and ANQGSEA. This CDR3 is 12 amino acids long. V lost 5 bases and J lost 2; bases outside the gene matches: 3. Here the CDR3 DNA reads TGCAGCGTTCTAAGCGGGGCCTACGAGCAGTACTTC. Translated, it gives CSVLSGAYEQYF.

The chain combines TRBV6-5 with TRBJ2-2; TRBD2 might be the D (6 bases). The V and J ends lost 6 bases and 4 bases respectively, with 9 bases between them. The CDR3 totals 13 residues. The germline V gene has CDR1 MNHEY and CDR2 SVGAGI. CDR3 protein: CASSGTFTGELFF. DNA for the CDR3: TGTGCCAGCAGCGGGACTTTCACCGGGGAGCTGTTTTTT.

J is TRBJ1-1 and V is TRBV6-4; D is ambiguous. Per germline, CDR1 MRHNA and CDR2 SNTAGT. V was clipped by 6 bases and J by 0 bases, with 11 bases between them. This CDR3 is 14 amino acids long. The CDR3 region has the DNA TGTGCCAGCAGCGCCGGTGGGGTGAACACTGAAGCTTTCTTT. Translated: CASSAGGVNTEAFF.

The chain employs TRBV30 and TRBJ1-1, with a tentative D call TRBD1 (5 bases). This CDR3 has 14 amino acids. Germline lookup yields CDR1 GTSNPN and CDR2 SVGIG (reference sequence). V was cut by 4 bases and J by 4 bases, with 16 bases left in between. The CDR3 spells CAWTHWGGSTEAFF. The CDR3, as DNA: TGTGCCTGGACTCATTGGGGGGGGAGCACTGAAGCTTTCTTT.

The rearrangement links TRBV7-9 to TRBJ1-1, with D possibly being TRBD1 (6 bases). The V gene lost 4 bases and the J gene lost 5 bases, with 11 bases spanning the gap. Germline V CDR1 and CDR2: SEHNR, FQNEAQ (reference sequence). This CDR3 has 13 residues. For the CDR3, the DNA is TGTGCCAGCAGCTCCCAGCAGGGGACTGAAGCTTTCTTT. Encoded protein: CASSSQQGTEAFF.

The rearrangement joins TRBV19 to TRBJ2-3, with 8 bases matching TRBD1. CDR1 is LNHDA and CDR2 is SQIVND in the germline V gene (reference sequence). Trimming cost V 5 bases and J 2 bases; bases outside gene matches: 9. The CDR3 is 16 residues long. CDR3 nucleotide sequence: TGTGCCAGTAGTCCGCAGGGGGCCCTCCTCACAGATACGCAGTATTTT. Its protein is CASSPQGALLTDTQYF.

V is TRBV6-1 and J is TRBJ1-2; D unresolved. Germline V gene sequence: CDR1 MNHNS, CDR2 SASEGT. The CDR3 loop spans 12 amino acids. Trimming removed 3 bases from V and 8 bases from J, with 10 bases in between. The DNA for the CDR3 is TGTGCCAGCAGTGACCCTCCTACGGGCTACACCTTC. As protein: CASSDPPTGYTF.

The chain has TRBV7-2 and TRBJ1-2, with 9 bases that match TRBD1. Germline V CDR1 and CDR2: SGHTA, FQGNSA. With V trimmed by 5 bases and J by 4 bases, 11 bases remained unmatched. The CDR3 consists of 16 residues. The CDR3 spells CASSPQTGGNGYGYTF. The CDR3 DNA is TGTGCCAGCAGCCCGCAAACAGGGGGCAATGGCTATGGCTACACCTTC.